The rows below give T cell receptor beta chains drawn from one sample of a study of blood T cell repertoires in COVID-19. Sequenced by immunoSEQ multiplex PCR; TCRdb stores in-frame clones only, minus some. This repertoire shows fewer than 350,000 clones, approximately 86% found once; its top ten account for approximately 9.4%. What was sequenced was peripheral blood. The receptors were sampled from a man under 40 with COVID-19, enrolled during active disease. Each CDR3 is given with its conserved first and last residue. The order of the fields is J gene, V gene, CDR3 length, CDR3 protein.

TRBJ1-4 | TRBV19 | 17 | CASSETDIIATNEKLFF
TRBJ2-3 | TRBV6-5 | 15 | CASSYAGDMTDTQYF
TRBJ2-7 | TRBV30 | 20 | CAWSVRRAGTSGGLSYEQYF
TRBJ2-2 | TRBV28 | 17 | CASSTYFPGRQGGELFF
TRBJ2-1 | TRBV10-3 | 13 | CAISPGTYNEQFF
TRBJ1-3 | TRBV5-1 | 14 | CASSLETGGRTIYF
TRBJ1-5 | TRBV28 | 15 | CASSFLDREYQPQHF
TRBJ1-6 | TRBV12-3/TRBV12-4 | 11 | CASSIHQALHF
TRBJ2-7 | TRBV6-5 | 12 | CASTIDSYEQYF
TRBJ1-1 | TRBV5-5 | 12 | CASSPGNTEAFF
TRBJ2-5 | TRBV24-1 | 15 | CATSDSRQGGETQYF
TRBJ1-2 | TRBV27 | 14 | CASRRPGGNYGYTF
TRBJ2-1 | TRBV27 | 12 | CASSGGVVGQFF
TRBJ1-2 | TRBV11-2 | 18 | CASSSGETGTGGRYGYTF
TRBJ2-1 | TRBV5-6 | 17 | CASSFILTGTGGDEQFF
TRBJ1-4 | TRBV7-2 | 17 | CASSHPGQGATNEKLFF
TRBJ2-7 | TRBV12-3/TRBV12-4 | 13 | CASWTRSSYEQYF
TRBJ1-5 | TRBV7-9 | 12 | CASSFRDQPQHF
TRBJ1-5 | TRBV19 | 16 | CASSRGRGVSNQPQHF
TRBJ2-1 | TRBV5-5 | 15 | CASSLDPPRDNEQFF
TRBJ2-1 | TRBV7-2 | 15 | CASSLEPGARGEQFF
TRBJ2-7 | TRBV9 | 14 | CASSVDTYFYEQYF
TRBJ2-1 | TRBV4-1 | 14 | CASSQKGQKGEQFF
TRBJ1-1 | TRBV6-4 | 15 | CASSARQGILSEAFF
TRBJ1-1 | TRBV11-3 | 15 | CASSFWRQGGTEAFF
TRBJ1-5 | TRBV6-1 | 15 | CASSEDTGGFQPQHF
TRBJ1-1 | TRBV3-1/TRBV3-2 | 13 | CASSPGGRTEAFF
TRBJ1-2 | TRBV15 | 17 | CATSRFLLGEDDYGYTF
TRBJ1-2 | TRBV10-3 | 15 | CAISTQAGGIYGYTF
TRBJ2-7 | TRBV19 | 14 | CASSPRQGSYEQYF
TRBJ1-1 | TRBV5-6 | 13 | CASSLWGLTEAFF
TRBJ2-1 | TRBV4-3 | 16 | CASSQDGTGGIYEQFF
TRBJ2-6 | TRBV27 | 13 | CASSFTGANVLTF
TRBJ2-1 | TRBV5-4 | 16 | CASSFMTSGDYNEQFF
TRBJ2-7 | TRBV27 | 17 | CASSFAGGALPSYEQYF
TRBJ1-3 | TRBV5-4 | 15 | CASSLQGARGNTIYF
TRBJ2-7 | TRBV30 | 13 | CAWSASGTYEQYF
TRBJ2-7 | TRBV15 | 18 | CATSRGYQGLKRRYEQYF
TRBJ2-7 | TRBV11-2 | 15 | CASSHGDRIPYEQYF
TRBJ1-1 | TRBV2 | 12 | CASRPGPTEAFF
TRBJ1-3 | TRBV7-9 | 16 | CASSPYVQFSGNTIYF
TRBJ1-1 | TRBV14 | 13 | CASKVDLNTEAFF
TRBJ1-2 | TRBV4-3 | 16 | CASSQDRETGGGGYTF
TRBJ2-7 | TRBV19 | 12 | CASSINRDEQYF
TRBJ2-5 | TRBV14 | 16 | CASSQERRGWGETQYF
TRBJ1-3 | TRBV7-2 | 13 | CASTPGWGNTIYF
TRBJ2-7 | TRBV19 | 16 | CASSKGIRGVYYEQYF
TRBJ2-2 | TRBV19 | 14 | CASSILEERGELFF
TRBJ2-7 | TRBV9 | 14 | CASSGGVKKYEQYF
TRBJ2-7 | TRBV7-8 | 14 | CASNQRGGPYEQYF
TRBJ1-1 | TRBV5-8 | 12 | CASIQGLTEAFF
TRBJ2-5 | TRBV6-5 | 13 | CASSYKGKETQYF
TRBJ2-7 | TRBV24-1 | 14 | CATSAGQGSYEQYF
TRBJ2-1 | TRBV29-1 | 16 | CSVLIDWSSSYNEQFF
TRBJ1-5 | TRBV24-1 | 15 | CATENKTDSNQPQHF